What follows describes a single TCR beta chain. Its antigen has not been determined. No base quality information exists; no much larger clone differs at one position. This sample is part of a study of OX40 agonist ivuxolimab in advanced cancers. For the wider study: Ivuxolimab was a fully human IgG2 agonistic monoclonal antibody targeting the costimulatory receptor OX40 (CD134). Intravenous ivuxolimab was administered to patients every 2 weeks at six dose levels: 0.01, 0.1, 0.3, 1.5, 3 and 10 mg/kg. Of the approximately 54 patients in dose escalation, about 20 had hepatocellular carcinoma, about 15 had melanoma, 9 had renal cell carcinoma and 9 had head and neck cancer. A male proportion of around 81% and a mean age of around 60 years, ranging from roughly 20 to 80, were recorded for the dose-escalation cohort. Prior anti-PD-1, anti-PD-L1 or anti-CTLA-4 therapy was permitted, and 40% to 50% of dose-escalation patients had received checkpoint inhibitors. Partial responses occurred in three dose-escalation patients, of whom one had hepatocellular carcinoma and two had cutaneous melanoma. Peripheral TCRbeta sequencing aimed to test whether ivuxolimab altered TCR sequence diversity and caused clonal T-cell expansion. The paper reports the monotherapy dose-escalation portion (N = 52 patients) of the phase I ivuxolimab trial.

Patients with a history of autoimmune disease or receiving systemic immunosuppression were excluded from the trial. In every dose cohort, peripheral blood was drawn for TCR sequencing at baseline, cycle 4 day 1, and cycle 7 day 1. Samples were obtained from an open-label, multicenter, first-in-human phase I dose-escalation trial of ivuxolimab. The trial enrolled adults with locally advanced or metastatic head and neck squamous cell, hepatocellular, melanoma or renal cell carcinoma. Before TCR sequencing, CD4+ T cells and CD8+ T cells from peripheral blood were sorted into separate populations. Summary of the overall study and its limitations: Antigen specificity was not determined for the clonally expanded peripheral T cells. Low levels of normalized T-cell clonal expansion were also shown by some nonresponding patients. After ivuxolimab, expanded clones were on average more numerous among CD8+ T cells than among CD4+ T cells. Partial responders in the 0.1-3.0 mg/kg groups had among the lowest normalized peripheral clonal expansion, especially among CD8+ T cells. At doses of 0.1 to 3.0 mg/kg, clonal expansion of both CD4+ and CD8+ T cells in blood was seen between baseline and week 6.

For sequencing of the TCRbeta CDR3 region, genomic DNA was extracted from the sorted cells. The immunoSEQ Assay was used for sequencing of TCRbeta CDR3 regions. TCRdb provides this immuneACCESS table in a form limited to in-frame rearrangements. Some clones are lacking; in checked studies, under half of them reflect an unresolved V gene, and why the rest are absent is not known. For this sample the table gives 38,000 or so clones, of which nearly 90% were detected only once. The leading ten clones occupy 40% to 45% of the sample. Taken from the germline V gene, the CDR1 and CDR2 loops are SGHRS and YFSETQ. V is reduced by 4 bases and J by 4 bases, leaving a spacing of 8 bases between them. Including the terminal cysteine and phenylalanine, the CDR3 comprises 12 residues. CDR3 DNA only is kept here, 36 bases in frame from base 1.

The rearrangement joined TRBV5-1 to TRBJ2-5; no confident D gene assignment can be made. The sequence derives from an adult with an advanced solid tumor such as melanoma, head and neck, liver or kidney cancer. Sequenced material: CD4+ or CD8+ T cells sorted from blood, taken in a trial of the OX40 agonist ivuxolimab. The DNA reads TGCGCCAGCAGCGAGCTCGGAGAGACCCAGTACTTC. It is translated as CASSELGETQYF.